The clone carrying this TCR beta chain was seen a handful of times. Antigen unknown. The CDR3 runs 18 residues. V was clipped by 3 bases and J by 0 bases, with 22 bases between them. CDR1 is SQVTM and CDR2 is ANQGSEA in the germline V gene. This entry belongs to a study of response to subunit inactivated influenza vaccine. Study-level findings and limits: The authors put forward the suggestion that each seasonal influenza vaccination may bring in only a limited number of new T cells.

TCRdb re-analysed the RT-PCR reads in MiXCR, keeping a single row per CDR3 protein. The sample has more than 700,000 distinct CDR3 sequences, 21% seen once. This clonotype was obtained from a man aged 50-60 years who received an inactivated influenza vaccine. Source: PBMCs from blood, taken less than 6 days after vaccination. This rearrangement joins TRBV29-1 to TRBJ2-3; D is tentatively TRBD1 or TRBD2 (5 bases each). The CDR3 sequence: CSVEGDGRWGFSTDTQYF. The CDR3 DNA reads TGCAGCGTTGAGGGGGACGGCCGTTGGGGGTTCAGCACAGATACGCAGTATTTT.